This TCR beta chain emerged from a study of early T cells in non-severe SARS-CoV-2 infection. Whole-study context: From unsorted whole blood, bulk RNA was sequenced, and the chains remained unpaired. Study observations and caveats: Anti-spike CD8 responses were favored by VDJdb matching, which missed private and CD4 specificities.

The CDR3 length is 16 residues. Germline V gives CDR1 KGHSH, CDR2 LQKENI. V was pared by 2 bases and J by 4 bases, with 14 bases between. This clonotype was found a few times. The antigen remains undetermined. Researchers tagged individual cDNA molecules with unique molecular identifiers. TCRdb processed the 5' RACE reads anew with MiXCR; each CDR3 protein has one entry. The sample contains under 35,000 distinct CDR3 sequences, 9.5% to 10% of which appear only once. The TCR sequence derives from an adult who was a healthcare worker with PCR-confirmed SARS-CoV-2 infection or an uninfected control (not recorded which). The chain recombines TRBV18 with TRBJ2-2; tentative D call: TRBD2 (5 bases). Input material: whole blood. CDR3 region: CASSPGGPGGTGELFF. As DNA, the CDR3 is TGTGCCAGCTCACCAGGAGGCCCCGGAGGCACCGGGGAGCTGTTTTTT.